This TCR beta chain was identified in a study of PD-1 blockade in classical Hodgkin lymphoma. Of note for this clone: The antigen remains undetermined.

Here immunoSEQ multiplex PCR was the method, and the copy in TCRdb shows in-frame clones only, minus some. The sample shows about 100,000 clones, 85% to 90% of them seen only once. Germline-derived CDR1 and CDR2 are SGDLS and YYNGEE. The CDR3 has 13 amino acids. V shed 0 bases and J shed 7 bases, with 7 bases lying between them. Brentuximab vedotin exposure varied, and every patient relapsed after autologous stem cell transplantation. Study results and caveats: The study reported lower baseline TCR diversity in newly diagnosed patients than in healthy donors. It was among complete responders that baseline diversity resembled that of newly diagnosed patients.

The TCR sequence derives from a human donor with classical Hodgkin lymphoma. The chain carries TRBV9 and TRBJ2-2; D unresolved. The sequenced sample was peripheral blood mononuclear cells (PBMCs), obtained before the second cycle of nivolumab. The chain's CDR3 is CASSVDFDGELFF. CDR3 in DNA: TGTGCCAGCAGCGTAGATTTTGACGGGGAGCTGTTTTTT.